This TCR beta chain originates from a study of blood T cell repertoires in COVID-19. Overall study: Specimens from acute and convalescent COVID-19 originated in the United States, Italy and Spain. T cells, B-cell-depleted T cells, or PBMCs supplied cDNA or gDNA.

Seattle's cohort entered during active infection and was followed longitudinally. Using immunoSEQ multiplex PCR, the repertoire was profiled, and TCRdb retains in-frame clones only, with some absent. The sample shows 150,000 to 180,000 clones, 70% to 85% of them seen only once. Germline CDR1 reads SEHNR; CDR2 reads FQNEAQ (reference sequence). The V and J ends lost 5 bases and 0 bases respectively, with 11 bases between them. This CDR3 is 15 amino acids long. The sequence came from a man in his sixties with COVID-19, enrolled during active disease. The source material was peripheral blood. The chain combines TRBV7-9 with TRBJ2-1, with D perhaps matching TRBD2 (5 bases). Here the CDR3 DNA reads TGTGCCAGCAGCCCCCCGGGGAGCTCCTACAATGAGCAGTTCTTC. This codes for CASSPPGSSYNEQFF.